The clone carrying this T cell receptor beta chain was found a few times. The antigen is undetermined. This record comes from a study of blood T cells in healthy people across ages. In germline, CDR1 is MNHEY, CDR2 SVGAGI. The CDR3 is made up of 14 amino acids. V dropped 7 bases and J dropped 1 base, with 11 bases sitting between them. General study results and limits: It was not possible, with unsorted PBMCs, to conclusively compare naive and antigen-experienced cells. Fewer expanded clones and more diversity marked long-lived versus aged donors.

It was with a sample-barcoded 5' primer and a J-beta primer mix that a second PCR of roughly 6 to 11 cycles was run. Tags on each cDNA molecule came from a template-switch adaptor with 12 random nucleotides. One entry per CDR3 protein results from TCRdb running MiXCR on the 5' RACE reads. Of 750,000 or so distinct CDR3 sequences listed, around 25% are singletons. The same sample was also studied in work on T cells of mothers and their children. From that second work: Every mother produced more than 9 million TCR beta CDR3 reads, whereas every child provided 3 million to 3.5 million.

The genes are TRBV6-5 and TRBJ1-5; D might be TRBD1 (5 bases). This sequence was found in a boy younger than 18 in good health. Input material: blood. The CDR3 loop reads CASIDRDSNQPQHF. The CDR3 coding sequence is TGTGCCAGCATTGACCGGGACAGCAATCAGCCCCAGCATTTT.